The clone carrying this T cell receptor beta chain was seen ten or more times. The sample is drawn from a study of T-cell reconstitution after alpha-beta-depleted transplantation in children. Unique molecular identifiers were incorporated during preparation of the TCRbeta library. Using its own MiXCR run on the PCR reads, TCRdb lists one record per CDR3 protein. This sample has hundreds of thousands of distinct CDR3 sequences, with approximately 10% found just once. The CDR3 is 13 residues long. CDR1 is SQVTM, CDR2 ANQGSEA, per germline. V lost 7 bases, J lost 4 bases, and 9 bases stayed unmatched. The receptor was derived from a human donor who donated a stem cell graft to a child with acute lymphoblastic leukemia. V and J are TRBV29-1 and TRBJ1-1; 7 nucleotides match TRBD1. Sequences were derived from PBMCs from the stem cell graft donor, sampled from the stem cell graft. CDR3 DNA sequence: TGCAGCGCCCACAGGGGAAAAGGCACTGAAGCTTTCTTT. Translated, it gives CSAHRGKGTEAFF.